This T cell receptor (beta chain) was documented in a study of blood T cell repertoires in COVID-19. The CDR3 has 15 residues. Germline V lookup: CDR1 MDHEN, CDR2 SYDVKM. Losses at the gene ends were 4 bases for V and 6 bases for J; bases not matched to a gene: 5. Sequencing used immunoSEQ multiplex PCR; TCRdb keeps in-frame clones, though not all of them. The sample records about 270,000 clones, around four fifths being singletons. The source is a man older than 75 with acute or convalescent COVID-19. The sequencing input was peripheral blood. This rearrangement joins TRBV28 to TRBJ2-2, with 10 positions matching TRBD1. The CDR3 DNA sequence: TGTGCCAGCAGTTGGGACAGGGGAGGGGCCGGGGAGCTGTTTTTT. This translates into CASSWDRGGAGELFF.